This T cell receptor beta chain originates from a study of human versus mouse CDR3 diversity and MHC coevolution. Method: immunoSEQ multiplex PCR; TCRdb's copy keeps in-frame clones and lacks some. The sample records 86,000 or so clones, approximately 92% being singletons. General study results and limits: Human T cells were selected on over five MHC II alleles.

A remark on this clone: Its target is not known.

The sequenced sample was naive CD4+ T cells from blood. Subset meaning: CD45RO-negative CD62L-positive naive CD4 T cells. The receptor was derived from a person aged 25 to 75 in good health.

The CDR3 here is CASSRLYNEQFF. The CDR3 region has the DNA TGTGCCAGCAGTAGACTGTACAATGAGCAGTTCTTC. This sequence joins TRBV28 and TRBJ2-1; D not resolved. Germline V gene lookup returns CDR1 MDHEN and CDR2 SYDVKM. V lost 5 bases to trimming and J lost 4 bases, with 6 bases between them. This CDR3 has 12 amino acids.